This entry lists 13 T cell receptor beta chains sequenced from one sample in a study of blood T cell repertoires in COVID-19. Some clones are missing from TCRdb's copy, which holds only in-frame ones; the method was immunoSEQ multiplex PCR. The data show fewer than 650,000 clones, roughly 91% seen once. Sequencing was performed on peripheral blood. All receptors derive from a woman in her 50s with COVID-19, enrolled during active disease.

The V gene is TRBV3-1 (or the pseudogene TRBV3-2), the J gene TRBJ2-2, with 7 nucleotides matching TRBD1. Germline V gene data show CDR1 as LGHDT and CDR2 as YNNKEL (reference sequence). CDR3 length: 15 amino acids. V shed 3 bases, J shed 3 bases, and the junction held 4 bases outside the gene matches. CDR3 nucleotide sequence: TGTGCCAGCAGCCACCCAGGGACAGACACCGGGGAGCTGTTTTTT. Its protein is CASSHPGTDTGELFF.

Note on this clone: At the DNA level, this CDR3 is encoded by other sequences in the same sample as well. This chain connects TRBV19 to TRBJ1-5; 8 nucleotides line up with TRBD1. Trimming at V came to 4 bases and at J to 2 bases, leaving 1 base not matched to a gene. CDR3 length: 14 amino acids. Germline CDR1 LNHDA, CDR2 SQIVND (reference sequence). DNA for the CDR3: TGTGCCAGTAGTACGACAGGGGGCAATCAGCCCCAGCATTTT. Amino acids: CASSTTGGNQPQHF.

There are a few counts of this clone. This chain connects TRBV19 to TRBJ1-5; the D is unclear. The V end lost 1 base, the J end lost 0 bases, and 13 bases lay between the germline ends. Per the germline V gene, CDR1 is LNHDA and CDR2 is SQIVND (reference sequence). CDR3 size: 17 residues. CDR3 bases: TGTGCCAGTAGTATAGTATGGGCCGGTCGTAGCAATCAGCCCCAGCATTTT. Translated: CASSIVWAGRSNQPQHF.

V and J are TRBV19 and TRBJ2-5; maybe TRBD2 (6 bases). V was pared by 3 bases and J by 3 bases, with 8 bases between. Germline V gene sequence: CDR1 LNHDA, CDR2 SQIVND (reference sequence). The CDR3 is 13 residues long. Here the CDR3 DNA reads TGTGCCAGTAGTATTTCGGGGGAAGAGACCCAGTACTTC. Translated: CASSISGEETQYF.

The genes are TRBV5-1 and TRBJ2-3; no clear D gene. Trimming removed 0 bases from V and 0 bases from J, with 8 bases in between. From germline, CDR1 is SGHRS and CDR2 YFSETQ. The CDR3 consists of 15 residues. DNA of the CDR3: TGCGCCAGCAGCTTGGGCAGGCCTAGCACAGATACGCAGTATTTT. As protein: CASSLGRPSTDTQYF.

The genes are TRBV5-4 and TRBJ1-2, with 7 bases lining up with TRBD1. CDR1 is SGHNT, CDR2 YYREEE, per germline (reference sequence). Losses at the gene ends were 3 bases for V and 8 bases for J; bases not matched to a gene: 7. The CDR3 length is 13 residues. This CDR3 reads CASSSDRARGYTF. The CDR3 DNA follows: TGTGCCAGCAGCTCAGACAGGGCTCGCGGCTACACCTTC.

The chain employs TRBV7-9 and TRBJ1-5; 9 bases fit TRBD1. The CDR3 runs to 15 residues. After removal of 1 base from V and 4 bases from J, the junction contained 2 bases not matched to a gene. Germline CDR1 and CDR2: SEHNR and FQNEAQ (reference sequence). CDR3: CASSLDGTGNQPQHF. The CDR3, as DNA: TGTGCCAGCAGCTTAGATGGGACAGGGAATCAGCCCCAGCATTTT.

The chain combines TRBV7-9 with TRBJ2-5; D call uncertain. CDR3 size: 14 residues. Germline-derived CDR1 and CDR2 are SEHNR and FQNEAQ (reference sequence). V was cut by 5 bases and J by 1 base, with 11 bases left in between. CDR3 coding DNA: TGTGCCAGCAGCGTCGGTGCTATCCAAGAGACCCAGTACTTC. Translating gives CASSVGAIQETQYF.

This clone has just one count. V gene TRBV14 combines with J gene TRBJ1-3; 7 nucleotides align to TRBD1. V lost 3 bases to trimming and J lost 4 bases; unmatched junction nucleotides: 6. Germline CDR1 SGHDN, CDR2 FVKESK. The CDR3 length is 15 residues. Here the CDR3 DNA reads TGTGCCAGCAGCCAGTGGACGACAGGGGGAAACACCATATATTTT. Its protein is CASSQWTTGGNTIYF.

The chain couples TRBV30 to TRBJ2-3, with TRBD1 as a possible D gene (5 bases). Germline V CDR1 and CDR2: GTSNPN, SVGIG (reference sequence). The CDR3 totals 13 residues. Trimming took 0 bases from V and 6 from J, leaving 10 bases between them. The CDR3 DNA is TGTGCCTGGAGTGTACAGGTAGCTGATACGCAGTATTTT. Protein product: CAWSVQVADTQYF.

The genes are TRBV1 and TRBJ2-5; the table's D call, TRBD2, was not checked against the DNA. TRBV1 counts as a pseudogene. This CDR3 comprises 19 residues. The CDR3 is CTSSQPGLAGGPHRETQYF. The CDR3 region has the DNA TGCACCAGCAGCCAGCCCGGACTAGCGGGGGGGCCCCATCGGGAGACCCAGTACTTC.

The V and J genes are TRBV7-7 and TRBJ2-1; TRBD1 matches 7 bases. Germline V gives CDR1 SSHAT, CDR2 FNYEAQ (reference sequence). CDR3 size: 14 residues. V shed 1 base and J 9 bases; nucleotides not matched to a gene: 6. The CDR3 DNA is TGTGCCAGCAGCTTAGAAGGGGGCCTAGGTGAGCAGTTCTTC. It translates to CASSLEGGLGEQFF. The whole variable domain, remainder taken from reference TRBV7-7 and TRBJ2-1, is GAGVSQSPRYKVTKRGQDVTLRCDPISSHATLYWYQQALGQGPEFLTYFNYEAQPDKSGLPSDRFSAERPEGSISTLTIQRTEQRDSAMYRCASSLEGGLGEQFFGPGTRLTVL.

The rearrangement joins TRBV9 to TRBJ2-6; D perhaps matches TRBD1 (5 bases). Germline assignment: CDR1 SGDLS and CDR2 YYNGEE. This CDR3 is 15 amino acids long. Trimming stripped 0 bases from V and 1 base from J, with 5 bases between. The CDR3 DNA follows: TGTGCCAGCAGCGTAGAGGGGTCTGGGGCCAACGTCCTGACTTTC. Amino acids: CASSVEGSGANVLTF. Together with reference TRBV9 and TRBJ2-6, the CDR3 gives the full variable domain: DSGVTQTPKHLITATGQRVTLRCSPRSGDLSVYWYQQSLDQGLQFLIQYYNGEERAKGNILERFSAQQFPDLHSELNLSSLELGDSALYFCASSVEGSGANVLTFGAGSRLTVL.